One TCR beta chain is described in this entry. The target antigen is unknown. The CDR3 loop spans 17 amino acids. Trimming removed 8 bases from V and 3 bases from J; junction bases left unmatched: 10. Germline CDR1 is MGHRA and CDR2 is YSYEKL. The entry originates in a study of T cell repertoires in cytomegalovirus infection. About the research overall: The authors used CMV epitopes that were HLA-C-restricted (recently identified) and HLA-B-restricted (well studied).

TCRdb analysed the reads with MiXCR anew, one entry per CDR3 protein. This sample has about 920,000 distinct CDR3 sequences, with 30% to 40% found just once. Study-level findings and limits: The cumulative frequency of public TCR beta families distinguished individuals who carried CMV together with the relevant HLA.

The receptor was derived from a human donor in good health (CMV status not recorded). Some clones in this sample may be carry-over from other donors' samples. The input for sequencing was cultured CD8+ T cells from PBMCs, taken from culture after CMV antigen stimulation. The V gene is TRBV4-1, the J gene TRBJ1-4; 12 bases map to TRBD1. The CDR3 loop is CASGPGQGAMANEKLFF. The DNA of the CDR3 is TGCGCCAGCGGACCGGGACAGGGGGCGATGGCTAATGAAAAACTGTTTTTT.